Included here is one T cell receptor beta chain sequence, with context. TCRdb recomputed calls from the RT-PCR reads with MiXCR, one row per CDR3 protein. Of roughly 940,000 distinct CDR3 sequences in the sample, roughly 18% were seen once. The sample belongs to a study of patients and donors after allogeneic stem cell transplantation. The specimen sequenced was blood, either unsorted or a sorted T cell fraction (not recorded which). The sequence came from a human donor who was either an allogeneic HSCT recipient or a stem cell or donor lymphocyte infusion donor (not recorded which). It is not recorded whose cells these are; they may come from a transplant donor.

The CDR3 spells CASSPRGGTTTDTQYF. In DNA form, the CDR3 reads TGTGCCAGCAGCCCTAGGGGCGGGACAACTACAGATACGCAGTATTTT. The chain carries TRBV7-8 and TRBJ2-3; D possibly matches TRBD1 or TRBD2 (6 bases each). The germline gives CDR1 SGHVS, CDR2 FQNEAQ. Trimming took 5 bases from V and 3 from J, leaving 18 bases between them. The CDR3 has 16 residues.